This T cell receptor (beta chain) was retrieved from a study of shared clonotypes between healthy human individuals. Clones were sequenced by immunoSEQ multiplex PCR, and TCRdb holds only the in-frame ones, with some missing. The repertoire holds more than 2 million clones, with over 85% as singletons. V shed 6 bases and J 5 bases; nucleotides not matched to a gene: 5. There are 13 residues in the CDR3. Looked up from germline, CDR1 is SGHAT and CDR2 is FQDESV (reference sequence). The sample was naive CD4+ T cells sorted from blood. Described subset: CD45RA+ positively selected. The chain uses TRBV11-1 and TRBJ2-5; 8 bases line up with TRBD2. The TCR originated in a man aged 18 to 35 in good health. CDR3 sequence: CASREGLEETQYF. Written as DNA, the CDR3 is TGTGCCAGCAGAGAGGGACTAGAGGAGACCCAGTACTTC.